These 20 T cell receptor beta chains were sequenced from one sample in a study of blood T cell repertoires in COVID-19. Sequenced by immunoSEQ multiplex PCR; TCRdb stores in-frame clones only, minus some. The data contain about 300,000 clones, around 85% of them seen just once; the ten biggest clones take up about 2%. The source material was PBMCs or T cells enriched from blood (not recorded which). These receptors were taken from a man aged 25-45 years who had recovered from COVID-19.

The CDR3 reads CASSPSSQGKGGKLFF. The CDR3, as DNA: TGTGCCAGCTCACCGAGTTCGCAGGGGAAGGGTGGAAAACTGTTTTTT. The V call is TRBV18, the J call TRBJ1-4; TRBD1 might be the D (6 bases). Trimming shortened V by 3 bases and J by 10 bases, and 21 bases separated the two germline ends. Germline lookup yields CDR1 KGHSH and CDR2 LQKENI. The CDR3 spans 16 residues.

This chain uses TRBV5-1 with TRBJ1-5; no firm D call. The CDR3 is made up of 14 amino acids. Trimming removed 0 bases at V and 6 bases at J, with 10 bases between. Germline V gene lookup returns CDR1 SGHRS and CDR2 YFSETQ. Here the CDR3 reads CASSLESSSQPQHF. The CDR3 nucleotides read TGCGCCAGCAGCTTGGAGTCATCGAGTCAGCCCCAGCATTTT. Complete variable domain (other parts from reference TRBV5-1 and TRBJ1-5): KAGVTQTPRYLIKTRGQQVTLSCSPISGHRSVSWYQQTPGQGLQFLFEYFSETQRNKGNFPGRFSGRQFSNSRSEMNVSTLELGDSALYLCASSLESSSQPQHFGDGTRLSIL.

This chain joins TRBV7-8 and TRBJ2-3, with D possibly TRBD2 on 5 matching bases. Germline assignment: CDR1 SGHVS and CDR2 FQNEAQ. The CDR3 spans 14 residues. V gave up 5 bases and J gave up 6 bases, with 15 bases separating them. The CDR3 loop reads CASSPQAGSDTQYF. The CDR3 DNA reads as TGTGCCAGCAGCCCGCAGGCGGGTTCGGATACGCAGTATTTT.

The CDR3 sequence is CASSQEAGRNEQFF. CDR3 in DNA: TGTGCCAGCAGCCAAGAGGCAGGTCGCAATGAGCAGTTCTTC. V and J are TRBV4-2 and TRBJ2-1; D is unclear. CDR1 is LGHNA and CDR2 is YNFKEQ in the germline V gene. Trimming took 0 bases from V and 6 from J, leaving 9 bases between them. The CDR3 sequence is 14 residues long.

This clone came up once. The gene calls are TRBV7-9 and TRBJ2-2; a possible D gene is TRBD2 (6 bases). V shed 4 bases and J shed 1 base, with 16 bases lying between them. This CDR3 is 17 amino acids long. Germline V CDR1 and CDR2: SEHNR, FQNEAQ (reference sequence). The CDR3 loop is CASSSSGFQGNTGELFF. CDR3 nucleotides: TGTGCCAGCAGCTCCAGCGGGTTCCAGGGGAACACCGGGGAGCTGTTTTTT.

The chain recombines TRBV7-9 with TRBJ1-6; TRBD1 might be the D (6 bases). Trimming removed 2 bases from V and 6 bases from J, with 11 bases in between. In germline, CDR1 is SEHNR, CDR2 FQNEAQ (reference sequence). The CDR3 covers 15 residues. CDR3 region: CASSLQGQINSPLHF. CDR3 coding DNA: TGTGCCAGCAGCTTACAAGGACAGATTAATTCACCCCTCCACTTT.

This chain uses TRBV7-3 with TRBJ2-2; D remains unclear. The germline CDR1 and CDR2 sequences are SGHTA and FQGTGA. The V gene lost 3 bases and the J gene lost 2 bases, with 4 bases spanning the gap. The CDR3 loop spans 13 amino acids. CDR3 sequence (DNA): TGTGCCAGCAGCTTCTATAACACCGGGGAGCTGTTTTTT. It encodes CASSFYNTGELFF.

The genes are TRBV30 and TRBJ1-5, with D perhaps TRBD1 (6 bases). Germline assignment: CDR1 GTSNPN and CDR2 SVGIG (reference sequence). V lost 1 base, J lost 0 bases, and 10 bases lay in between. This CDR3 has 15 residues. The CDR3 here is CAWSADSYSNQPQHF. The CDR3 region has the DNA TGTGCCTGGAGTGCGGACAGTTATAGCAATCAGCCCCAGCATTTT.

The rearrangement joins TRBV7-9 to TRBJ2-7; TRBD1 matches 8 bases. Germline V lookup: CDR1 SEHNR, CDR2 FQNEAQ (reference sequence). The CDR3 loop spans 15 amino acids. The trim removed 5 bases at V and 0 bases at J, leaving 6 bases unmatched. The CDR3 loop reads CASSPGTGASYEQYF. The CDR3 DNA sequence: TGTGCCAGCAGCCCCGGGACAGGTGCCTCCTACGAGCAGTACTTC.

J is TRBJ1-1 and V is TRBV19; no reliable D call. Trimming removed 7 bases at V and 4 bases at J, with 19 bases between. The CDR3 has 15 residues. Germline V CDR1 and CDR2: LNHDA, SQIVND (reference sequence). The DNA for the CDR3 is TGTGCCAGTACCCCGACCCCCGGGGTTGGCACTGAAGCTTTCTTT. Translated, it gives CASTPTPGVGTEAFF.

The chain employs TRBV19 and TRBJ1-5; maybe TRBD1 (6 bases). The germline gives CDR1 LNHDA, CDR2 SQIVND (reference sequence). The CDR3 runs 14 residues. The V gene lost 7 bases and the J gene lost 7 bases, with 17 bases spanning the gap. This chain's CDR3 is CASTYLQGEQPQHF. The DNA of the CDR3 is TGTGCCAGTACCTATTTACAGGGTGAACAGCCCCAGCATTTT.

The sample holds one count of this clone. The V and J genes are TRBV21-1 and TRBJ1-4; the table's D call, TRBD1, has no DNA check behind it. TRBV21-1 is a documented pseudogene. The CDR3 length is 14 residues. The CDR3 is CARTGRRANEKLFF. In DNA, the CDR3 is TGTGCCAGAACTGGGCGCAGGGCTAATGAAAAACTGTTTTTT.

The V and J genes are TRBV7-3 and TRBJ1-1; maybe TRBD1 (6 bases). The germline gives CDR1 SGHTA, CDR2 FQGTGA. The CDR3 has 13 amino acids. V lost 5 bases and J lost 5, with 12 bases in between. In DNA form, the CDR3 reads TGTGCCAGCAGCCAGGGGCCTACAACTGAAGCTTTCTTT. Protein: CASSQGPTTEAFF.

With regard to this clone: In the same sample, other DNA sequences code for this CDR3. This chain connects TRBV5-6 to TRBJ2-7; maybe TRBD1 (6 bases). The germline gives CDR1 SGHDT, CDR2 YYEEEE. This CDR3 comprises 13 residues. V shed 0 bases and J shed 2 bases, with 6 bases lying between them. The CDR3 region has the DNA TGTGCCAGCAGCTTGGGGGACACCTACGAGCAGTACTTC. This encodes CASSLGDTYEQYF.

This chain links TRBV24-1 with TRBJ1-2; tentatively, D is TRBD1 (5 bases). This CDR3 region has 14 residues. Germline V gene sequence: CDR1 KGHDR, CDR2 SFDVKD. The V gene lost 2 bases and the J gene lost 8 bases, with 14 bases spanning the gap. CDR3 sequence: CATSDSRPAGGYTF. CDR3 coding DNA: TGTGCCACCAGTGATTCGCGACCCGCAGGGGGCTACACCTTC.

The CDR3 loop reads CASSTSEQPQHF. CDR3 DNA: TGTGCCAGCAGCACATCAGAACAGCCCCAGCATTTT. The chain has TRBV7-8 and TRBJ1-5; no clear D. V was clipped by 5 bases and J by 7 bases, with 9 bases between them. This CDR3 is built from 12 residues. Germline-derived CDR1 and CDR2 are SGHVS and FQNEAQ.

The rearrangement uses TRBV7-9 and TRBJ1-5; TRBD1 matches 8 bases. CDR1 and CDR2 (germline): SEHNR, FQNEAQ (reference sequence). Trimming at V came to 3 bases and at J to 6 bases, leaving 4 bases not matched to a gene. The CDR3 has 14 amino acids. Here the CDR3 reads CASSFGQGAQPQHF. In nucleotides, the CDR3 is TGTGCCAGCAGCTTTGGGCAGGGGGCTCAGCCCCAGCATTTT.

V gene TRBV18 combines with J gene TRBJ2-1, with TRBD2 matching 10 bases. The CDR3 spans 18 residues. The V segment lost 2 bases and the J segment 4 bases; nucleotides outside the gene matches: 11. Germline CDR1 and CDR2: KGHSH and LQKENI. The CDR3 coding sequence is TGTGCCAGCTCACCAGGCTTAGCGGGGGGCCGCTTTTACAATGAGCAGTTCTTC. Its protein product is CASSPGLAGGRFYNEQFF.

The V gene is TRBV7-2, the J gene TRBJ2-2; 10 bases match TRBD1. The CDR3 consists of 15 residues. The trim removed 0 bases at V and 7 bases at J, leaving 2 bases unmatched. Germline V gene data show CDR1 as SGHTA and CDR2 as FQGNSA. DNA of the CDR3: TGTGCCAGCAGCTTAGCGGGACAGGGGAACGGGGAGCTGTTTTTT. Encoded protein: CASSLAGQGNGELFF.

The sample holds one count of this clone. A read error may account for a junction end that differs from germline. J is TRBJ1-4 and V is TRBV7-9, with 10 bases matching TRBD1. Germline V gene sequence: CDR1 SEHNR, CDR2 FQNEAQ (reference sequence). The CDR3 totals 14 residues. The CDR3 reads CASSLGTGDEKLFF. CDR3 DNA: TGTGCCAGCAGTTTAGGGACAGGGGACGAAAAACTGTTTTTT.